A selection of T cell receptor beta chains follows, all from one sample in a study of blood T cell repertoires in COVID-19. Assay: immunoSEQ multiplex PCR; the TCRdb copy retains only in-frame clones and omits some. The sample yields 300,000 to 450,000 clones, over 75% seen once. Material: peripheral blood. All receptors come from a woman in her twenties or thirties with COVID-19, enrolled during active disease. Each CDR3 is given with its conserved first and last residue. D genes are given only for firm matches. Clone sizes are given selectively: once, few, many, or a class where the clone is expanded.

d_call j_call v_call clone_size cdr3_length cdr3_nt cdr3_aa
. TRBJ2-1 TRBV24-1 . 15 TGTGCCACCAGTGATTTTGGGACTCCAACGGATGAGCAGTTCTTC CATSDFGTPTDEQFF
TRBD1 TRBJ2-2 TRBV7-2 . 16 TGTGCCAGCAGCTTGGCCGGGACAGGGGGCGATGGGGAGCTGTTTTTT CASSLAGTGGDGELFF
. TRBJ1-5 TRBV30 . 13 TGTGCCTGGAGTTCGGGGATTAATCAGCCCCAGCATTTT CAWSSGINQPQHF
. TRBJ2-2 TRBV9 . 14 TGTGCCAGCAGCGTAGGAACTAGCACCGGGGAGCTGTTTTTT CASSVGTSTGELFF
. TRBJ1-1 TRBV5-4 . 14 TGTGCCAGCAGCTTGGGGATCGGGGGGCCTGAAGCTTTCTTT CASSLGIGGPEAFF
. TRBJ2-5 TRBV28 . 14 TGTGCCAGCAGTTTATTGGGGGGAGGAGAGACCCAGTACTTC CASSLLGGGETQYF
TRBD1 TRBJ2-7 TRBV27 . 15 TGTGCCAGCAGGAGTACCGGGACAGGGCGATACGAGCAGTACTTC CASRSTGTGRYEQYF
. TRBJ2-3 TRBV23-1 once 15 TGCGCCAGCAGTCAATATTCAGGGATCGCAGATACGCAGTATTTT CASSQYSGIADTQYF
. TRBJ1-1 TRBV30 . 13 TGTGCCTGGATGGGGGTCAGGGGTACTGAAGCTTTCTTT CAWMGVRGTEAFF
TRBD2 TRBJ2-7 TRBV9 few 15 TGTGCCAGCAGCGTTAAGGGACTACCCTCCTACGAGCAGTACTTC CASSVKGLPSYEQYF
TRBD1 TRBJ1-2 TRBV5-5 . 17 TGTGCCAGCAAAATCGGCCTGGGACAGGGGGCGGAATATGGCTACACCTTC CASKIGLGQGAEYGYTF
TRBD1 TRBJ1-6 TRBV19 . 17 TGTGCCAGTCACTATGCATTCCGGGACAGGACGGCCTCACCCCTCCACTTT CASHYAFRDRTASPLHF
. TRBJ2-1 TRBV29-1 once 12 TGCAGCGTTGACCCCCGAGACAATGAGCAGTTCTTC CSVDPRDNEQFF
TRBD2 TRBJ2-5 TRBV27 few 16 TGTGCCAGCAGTTTATTGGGACTAGCGGAGGGGGAGACCCAGTACTTC CASSLLGLAEGETQYF
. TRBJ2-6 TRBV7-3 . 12 TGTGCCAGCAGCAACCGGGGCAACGTCCTGACTTTC CASSNRGNVLTF
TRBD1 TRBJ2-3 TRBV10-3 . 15 TGTGCCACCGCAGTAACAGGGGATACCACAGATACGCAGTATTTT CATAVTGDTTDTQYF
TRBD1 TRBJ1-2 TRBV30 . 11 TGTGCCTGGGGACAGGGGGCTGGCTACACCTTC CAWGQGAGYTF
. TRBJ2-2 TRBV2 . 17 TGTGCCAGCAGAGCACGGCCGGTTGCAGGGAAGACCGGGGAGCTGTTTTTT CASRARPVAGKTGELFF
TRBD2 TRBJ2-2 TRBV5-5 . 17 TGTGCCAGCAGCTTGGGGGCTAGCGGGATAGGGACCGGGGAGCTGTTTTTT CASSLGASGIGTGELFF
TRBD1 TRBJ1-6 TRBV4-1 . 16 TGCGCCAGCAGCCTGGGACAGGGGGATAGTAATTCACCCCTCCACTTT CASSLGQGDSNSPLHF
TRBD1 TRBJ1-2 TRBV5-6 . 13 TGTGCCAGCAGCTTGGAAAGGGGGCTCGGCTACACCTTC CASSLERGLGYTF
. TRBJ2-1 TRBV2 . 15 TGTGCCAGCAGACTTGGACTGCTGCCCTACAATGAGCAGTTCTTC CASRLGLLPYNEQFF
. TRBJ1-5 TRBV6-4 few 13 TGTGCCAGCAGTGAGGGGGCGAATCAGCCCCAGCATTTT CASSEGANQPQHF
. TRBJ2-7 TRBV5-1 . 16 TGCGCCAGCAGCTTGGGGCCTGGGACACCTTCCTACGAGCAGTACTTC CASSLGPGTPSYEQYF
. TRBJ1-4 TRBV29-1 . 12 TGCAGCGTTTTGTATGGCGGTGAAAAACTGTTTTTT CSVLYGGEKLFF
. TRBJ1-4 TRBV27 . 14 TGTGCCAGCAGTTTACGGGGATTCGGAGAAAAACTGTTTTTT CASSLRGFGEKLFF
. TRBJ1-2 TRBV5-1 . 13 TGCGCCAGCAGCGCGGACATCGACGGTGGCTACACCTTC CASSADIDGGYTF
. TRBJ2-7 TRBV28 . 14 TGTGCCAGCAGACCGGTTGGCGCACAGTACGAGCAGTACTTC CASRPVGAQYEQYF
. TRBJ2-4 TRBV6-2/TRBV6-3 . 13 TGTGCCAGCAGCCCCTTCGGCAGGGCCATTCAGTACTTC CASSPFGRAIQYF
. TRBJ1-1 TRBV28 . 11 TGTGCCATCACAAGGGGCACTGAAGCTTTCTTT CAITRGTEAFF
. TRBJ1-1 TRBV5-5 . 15 TGTGCCAGCAGCGAGTGGGCATATTTGAACACTGAAGCTTTCTTT CASSEWAYLNTEAFF
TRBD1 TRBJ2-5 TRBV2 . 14 TGTGCCAGCAGTAAAAGGACAGGGGGAGAGACCCAGTACTTC CASSKRTGGETQYF
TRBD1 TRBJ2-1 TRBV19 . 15 TGTGCCAGTAATGTGGGGACAGGGAGTGTCAATGAGCAGTTCTTC CASNVGTGSVNEQFF
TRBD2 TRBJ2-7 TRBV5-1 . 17 TGCGCCAGCAGCTTGTATCCGGGGTCTAGCGGATCCTACGAGCAGTACTTC CASSLYPGSSGSYEQYF
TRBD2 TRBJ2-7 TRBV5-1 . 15 TGCGCCAGCAGCCCCGGGACTAGCGGACCCTACGAGCAGTACTTC CASSPGTSGPYEQYF
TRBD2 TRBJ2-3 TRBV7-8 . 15 TGTGCCAGCAGCTCCGCGGCGGGAGGGACAGATACGCAGTATTTT CASSSAAGGTDTQYF
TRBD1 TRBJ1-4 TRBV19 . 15 TGTGCCAGTAGTCACCGGACAGGGGGCAACGAAAAACTGTTTTTT CASSHRTGGNEKLFF
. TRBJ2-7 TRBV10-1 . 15 TGCGCCAGCAGTGAGTCGGGCTCGTCGACCTACGAGCAGTACTTC CASSESGSSTYEQYF
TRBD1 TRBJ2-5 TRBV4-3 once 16 TGCGCCAGCAGCCCCACAGCGGGACAGGGGTACGGGACCCAGTACTTC CASSPTAGQGYGTQYF
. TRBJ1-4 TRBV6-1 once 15 TGTGCCAGCAGTGAATACCCAGGAAGAAATGAAAAACTGTTTTTT CASSEYPGRNEKLFF
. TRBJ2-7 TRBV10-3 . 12 TGTGCTGGCAGCGGAAGCTCCTACGAGCAGTACTTC CAGSGSSYEQYF
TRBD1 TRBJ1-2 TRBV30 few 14 TGTGCCTGGAGTGTACCAGGGGGCCCCTATGGCTACACCTTC CAWSVPGGPYGYTF
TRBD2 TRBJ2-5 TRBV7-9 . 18 TGTGCCAGCAGCTTTCTCCCTCTAGCGGGAGGATACCAAGAGACCCAGTACTTC CASSFLPLAGGYQETQYF
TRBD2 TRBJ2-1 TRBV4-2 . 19 TGTGCCAGCAGCCAAGATCCGGGGACTAGCGGGAGGGTGGGGAATGAGCAGTTCTTC CASSQDPGTSGRVGNEQFF
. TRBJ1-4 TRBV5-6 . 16 TGTGCCAGCAGCCCCGGGAGGGCCCGAACTAATGAAAAACTGTTTTTT CASSPGRARTNEKLFF
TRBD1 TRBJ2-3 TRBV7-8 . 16 TGTGCCAGCAGCGGCCACAGGGGGACTAGCACAGATACGCAGTATTTT CASSGHRGTSTDTQYF
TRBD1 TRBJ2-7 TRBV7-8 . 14 TGTGCCAGCAGCGCCGGGACAGGGGGATACGAGCAGTACTTC CASSAGTGGYEQYF
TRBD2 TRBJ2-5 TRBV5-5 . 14 TGTGCCAGCAGCTTGTTCGGGGGGTTGGAGACCCAGTACTTC CASSLFGGLETQYF
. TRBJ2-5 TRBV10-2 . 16 TGCGCCAGCAGTGAGATTGACTCTACCCAAGAAGAGACCCAGTACTTC CASSEIDSTQEETQYF
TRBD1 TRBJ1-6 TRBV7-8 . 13 TGTGCCAGCAGCTTAACAGGGGGATCACCCCTCCACTTT CASSLTGGSPLHF